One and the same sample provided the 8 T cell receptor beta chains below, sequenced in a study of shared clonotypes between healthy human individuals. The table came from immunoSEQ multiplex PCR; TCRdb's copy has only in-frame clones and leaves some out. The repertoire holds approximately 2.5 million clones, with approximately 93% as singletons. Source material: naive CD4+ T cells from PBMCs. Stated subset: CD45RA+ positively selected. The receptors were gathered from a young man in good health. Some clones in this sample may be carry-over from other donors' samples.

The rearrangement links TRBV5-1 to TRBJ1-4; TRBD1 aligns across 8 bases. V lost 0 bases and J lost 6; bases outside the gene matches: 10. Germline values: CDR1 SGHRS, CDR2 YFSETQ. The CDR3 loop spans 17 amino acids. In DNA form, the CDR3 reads TGCGCCAGCAGCTTGGGTCAGGGGGCCGGAGTACATGAAAAACTGTTTTTT. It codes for CASSLGQGAGVHEKLFF.

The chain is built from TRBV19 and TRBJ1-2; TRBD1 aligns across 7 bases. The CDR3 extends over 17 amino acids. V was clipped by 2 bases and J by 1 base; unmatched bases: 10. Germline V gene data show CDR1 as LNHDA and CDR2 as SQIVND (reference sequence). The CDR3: CASSIPRDRSINYGYTF. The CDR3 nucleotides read TGTGCCAGTAGTATACCGAGGGACAGATCAATTAACTATGGCTACACCTTC. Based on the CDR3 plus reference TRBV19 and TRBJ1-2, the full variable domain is DGGITQSPKYLFRKEGQNVTLSCEQNLNHDAMYWYRQDPGQGLRLIYYSQIVNDFQKGDIAEGYSVSREKKESFPLTVTSAQKNPTAFYLCASSIPRDRSINYGYTFGSGTRLTVV.

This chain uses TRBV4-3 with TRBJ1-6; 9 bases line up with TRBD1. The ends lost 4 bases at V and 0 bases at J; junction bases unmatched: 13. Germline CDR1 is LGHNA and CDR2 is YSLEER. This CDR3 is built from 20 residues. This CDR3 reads CASSLPDRGERSSYNSPLHF. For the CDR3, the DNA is TGCGCCAGCAGCCTCCCGGACAGGGGTGAGAGAAGCTCCTATAATTCACCCCTCCACTTT.

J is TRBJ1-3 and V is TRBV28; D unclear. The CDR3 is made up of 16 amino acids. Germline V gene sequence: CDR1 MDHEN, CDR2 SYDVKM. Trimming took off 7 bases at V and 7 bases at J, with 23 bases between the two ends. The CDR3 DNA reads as TGTGCCAGCAACGCTGAACCCTTTGGGCAGAGGAACACCATATATTTT. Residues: CASNAEPFGQRNTIYF.

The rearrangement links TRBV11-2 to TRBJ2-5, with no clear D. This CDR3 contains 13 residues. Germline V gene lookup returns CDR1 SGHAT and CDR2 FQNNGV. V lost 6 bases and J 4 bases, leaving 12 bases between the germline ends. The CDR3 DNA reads TGTGCCAGCAGAAGGCTAGTGGTAGAGACCCAGTACTTC. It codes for CASRRLVVETQYF.

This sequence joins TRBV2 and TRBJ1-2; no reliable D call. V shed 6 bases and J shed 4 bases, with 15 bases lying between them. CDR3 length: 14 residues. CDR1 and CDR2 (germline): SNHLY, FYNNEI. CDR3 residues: CASRGQVWTYGYTF. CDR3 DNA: TGTGCCAGCAGGGGTCAGGTCTGGACCTATGGCTACACCTTC.

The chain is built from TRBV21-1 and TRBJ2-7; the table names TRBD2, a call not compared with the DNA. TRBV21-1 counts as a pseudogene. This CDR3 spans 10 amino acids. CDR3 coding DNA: TGTGCCAGCAGAGGACTAGCGGGATACTTC. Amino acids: CASRGLAGYF.

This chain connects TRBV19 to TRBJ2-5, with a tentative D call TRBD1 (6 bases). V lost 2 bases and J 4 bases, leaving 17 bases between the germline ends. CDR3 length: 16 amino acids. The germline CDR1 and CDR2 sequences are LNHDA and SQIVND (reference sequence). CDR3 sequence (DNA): TGTGCCAGTAGTATATTAGGCAGGGGAGAAGGAGAGACCCAGTACTTC. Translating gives CASSILGRGEGETQYF. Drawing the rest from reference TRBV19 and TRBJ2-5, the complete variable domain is DGGITQSPKYLFRKEGQNVTLSCEQNLNHDAMYWYRQDPGQGLRLIYYSQIVNDFQKGDIAEGYSVSREKKESFPLTVTSAQKNPTAFYLCASSILGRGEGETQYFGPGTRLLVL.